One and the same sample provided the 10 T cell receptor beta chains below, sequenced in a study of blood T cell repertoires in COVID-19. Using immunoSEQ multiplex PCR, the repertoire was profiled, and TCRdb retains in-frame clones only, with some absent. The sample has some 130,000 clones; roughly 90% are singletons. The material sequenced was peripheral blood. These receptors were taken from a man between 65 and 79 years old with active COVID-19.

The J gene is TRBJ2-3, the V gene TRBV19; 7 bases are a match to TRBD2. Germline V gene sequence: CDR1 LNHDA, CDR2 SQIVND (reference sequence). The CDR3 consists of 17 residues. The ends lost 1 base at V and 2 bases at J; junction bases unmatched: 9. DNA of the CDR3: TGTGCCAGTAGTATAGGCGGGGGAGTAGAGGCCACAGATACGCAGTATTTT. It encodes CASSIGGGVEATDTQYF. Full variable domain (rest looked up from reference TRBV19 and TRBJ2-3): DGGITQSPKYLFRKEGQNVTLSCEQNLNHDAMYWYRQDPGQGLRLIYYSQIVNDFQKGDIAEGYSVSREKKESFPLTVTSAQKNPTAFYLCASSIGGGVEATDTQYFGPGTRLTVL.

The chain combines TRBV24-1 with TRBJ2-2; the D gene is possibly TRBD2 (6 bases). V was cut by 5 bases and J by 7 bases, with 13 bases left in between. The V gene's germline CDR1 is KGHDR and CDR2 SFDVKD. There are 14 residues in the CDR3. This CDR3 reads CATSVPGESGELFF. The DNA of the CDR3 is TGTGCCACCAGTGTCCCGGGAGAGAGCGGGGAGCTGTTTTTT.

V usage is TRBV28 and J usage is TRBJ2-7; 8 positions match TRBD1. Germline V CDR1 and CDR2: MDHEN, SYDVKM. There are 13 residues in the CDR3. With 4 bases clipped from V and 6 bases from J, the junction kept 5 bases outside the gene matches. CDR3 sequence reads: CASSSGGRGEQYF. CDR3 DNA sequence: TGTGCCAGCAGTTCAGGGGGCAGGGGCGAGCAGTACTTC. Supplemented by reference TRBV28 and TRBJ2-7, the full variable domain reads DVKVTQSSRYLVKRTGEKVFLECVQDMDHENMFWYRQDPGLGLRLIYFSYDVKMKEKGDIPEGYSVSREKKERFSLILESASTNQTSMYLCASSSGGRGEQYFGPGTRLTVT.

V gene TRBV6-5 combines with J gene TRBJ2-7, with TRBD1 as a possible D gene (5 bases). Germline V gene data show CDR1 as MNHEY and CDR2 as SVGAGI. Between the trimmed V and J ends, which lost 6 bases and 7 bases, there was a span of 19 bases. This CDR3 is 14 amino acids long. The CDR3 spells CASSLNTGPSEQYF. The CDR3 nucleotides are TGTGCCAGCAGCCTCAATACAGGACCCAGTGAGCAGTACTTC.

This chain uses TRBV7-9 with TRBJ2-5, with 15 bases matching TRBD2. Germline V gene sequence: CDR1 SEHNR, CDR2 FQNEAQ (reference sequence). After removal of 4 bases from V and 4 bases from J, the junction contained 7 bases not matched to a gene. The CDR3 runs 17 residues. CDR3 DNA sequence: TGTGCCAGCAGCTGGGGTTGGACTAGCGGGAGGGTAGAGACCCAGTACTTC. This gives the protein CASSWGWTSGRVETQYF.

The V and J genes are TRBV9 and TRBJ2-7; 10 nucleotides line up with TRBD2. The germline gives CDR1 SGDLS, CDR2 YYNGEE. The length of the CDR3 is 15 residues. The V gene end was trimmed by 2 bases and the J gene end by 2 bases; junction bases not matched to a gene: 4. The CDR3 DNA reads TGTGCCAGCAGCGTCTCTGGACTAGCGGCCTACGAGCAGTACTTC. It encodes CASSVSGLAAYEQYF.

This rearrangement joins TRBV6-2 or TRBV6-3 to TRBJ2-7, with TRBD2 identical over 7 bases. The CDR3 runs to 17 residues. The V segment lost 0 bases and the J segment 0 bases; nucleotides outside the gene matches: 8. CDR1 is MNHEY and CDR2 is SVGEGT in the germline V gene. CDR3 amino acids: CASSYSRGGRDSYEQYF. The CDR3 nucleotides are TGTGCCAGCAGTTACTCGAGGGGCGGGAGAGACTCCTACGAGCAGTACTTC.

This sequence joins TRBV2 and TRBJ1-5; D perhaps matches TRBD1 (5 bases). The V end lost 11 bases, the J end lost 2 bases, and 19 bases lay between the germline ends. The germline gives CDR1 SNHLY, CDR2 FYNNEI. The CDR3 runs 15 residues. DNA of the CDR3: TGTGCCTCTTCGGGAGAGCCGGGGGGCAATCAGCCCCAGCATTTT. Its translation: CASSGEPGGNQPQHF.

The genes are TRBV2 and TRBJ1-1; 10 positions match TRBD1. This CDR3 is built from 13 residues. V shed 6 bases and J 5 bases; nucleotides not matched to a gene: 3. From germline, CDR1 is SNHLY and CDR2 FYNNEI. The CDR3 sequence is CASRGQGVTEAFF. The CDR3 region has the DNA TGTGCCAGCAGAGGACAGGGGGTGACTGAAGCTTTCTTT.

The V and J genes are TRBV27 and TRBJ2-7; a possible D gene is TRBD1 (6 bases). Trimming cost V 5 bases and J 2 bases, with 13 bases left between them. The CDR3 covers 14 residues. Looked up from germline, CDR1 is MNHEY and CDR2 is SMNVEV (reference sequence). CDR3 loop: CASSPLGQPYEQYF. The DNA of the CDR3 is TGTGCCAGCAGTCCCCTGGGACAACCCTACGAGCAGTACTTC.